This T cell receptor beta chain was recorded in a study of cytomegalovirus exposure and HLA in healthy donors. The CDR3 covers 14 residues. V lost 4 bases and J lost 7; bases outside the gene matches: 6. Germline CDR1 and CDR2: SGHNT and YYREEE (reference sequence). PCR primers comprised 60 Vbeta and 13 Jbeta primers. Assay used: immunoSEQ multiplex PCR; TCRdb lists only in-frame clones, some missing. Of about 130,000 clones listed, approximately 74% are singletons. The clonotype comes from a man between 18 and 29 years old in good health and CMV-seropositive. This rearrangement joins TRBV5-4 to TRBJ2-7; 12 nucleotides align to TRBD1. The sample was PBMCs. The DNA of the CDR3 is TGTGCCAGCAGCCCGGGACAGGGGGCGCGGGAGCAGTACTTC. Translating gives CASSPGQGAREQYF.